The next 24 T cell receptor beta chains were all read from a single sample in a study of spatial heterogeneity in lung cancer. TCRdb processed the 5' RACE reads anew with MiXCR; each CDR3 protein has one entry. The table lists some 100,000 distinct CDR3 sequences, about 12% of them singletons. Time point in this sample: sample taken at primary tumor resection. The source was PBMCs, collected at surgery. These receptor sequences come from a male donor with early-stage non-small cell lung cancer.

This rearrangement joins TRBV27 to TRBJ1-1, with 9 bases that match TRBD1. The CDR3 sequence is 17 residues long. The V gene end was trimmed by 2 bases and the J gene end by 4 bases; junction bases not matched to a gene: 11. Germline lookup yields CDR1 MNHEY and CDR2 SMNVEV (reference sequence). CDR3 amino acids: CASSLLGQGGESTEAFF. The CDR3, as DNA: TGTGCCAGCAGTTTACTGGGACAGGGAGGGGAAAGCACTGAAGCTTTCTTT.

The rearrangement links TRBV29-1 to TRBJ2-1, with D perhaps TRBD1 (5 bases). The CDR3 sequence is 15 residues long. Germline loops: CDR1 SQVTM, CDR2 ANQGSEA. Trimming removed 3 bases at V and 1 base at J, with 13 bases between. CDR3 DNA sequence: TGCAGCGTTGACAGGGCATTAGGGTCCTACAATGAGCAGTTCTTC. Protein product: CSVDRALGSYNEQFF.

J is TRBJ2-5 and V is TRBV30; a weak D match, TRBD1 (6 bases). Germline lookup yields CDR1 GTSNPN and CDR2 SVGIG (reference sequence). The CDR3 totals 14 residues. V lost 4 bases, J lost 5 bases, and 17 bases lay in between. The CDR3, as DNA: TGTGCCTGGACCTCTCAGGGGCAGGGGGAGACCCAGTACTTC. It codes for CAWTSQGQGETQYF. The whole variable domain, remainder taken from reference TRBV30 and TRBJ2-5, is SQTIHQWPATLVQPVGSPLSLECTVEGTSNPNLYWYRQAAGRGLQLLFYSVGIGQISSEVPQNLSASRPQDRQFILSSKKLLLSDSGFYLCAWTSQGQGETQYFGPGTRLLVL.

This clonotype has just a few counts. The chain employs TRBV15 and TRBJ1-1; D is uncertain. V lost 0 bases to trimming and J lost 1 base, with 9 bases between them. This CDR3 region has 15 residues. In germline, CDR1 is LNHNV, CDR2 YYDKDF (reference sequence). The CDR3 protein is CATSRDNGRNTEAFF. In DNA form, the CDR3 reads TGTGCCACCAGCAGAGATAACGGCAGGAACACTGAAGCTTTCTTT.

The rearrangement uses TRBV10-3 and TRBJ2-3; the D gene is possibly TRBD2 (6 bases). In germline, CDR1 is ENHRY, CDR2 SYGVKD. The CDR3 runs to 14 residues. The V end was cut by 8 bases, the J end by 0 bases, with 12 bases between. The CDR3 protein is CAIGIAASTDTQYF. CDR3 nucleotides: TGTGCCATCGGGATAGCGGCGAGCACAGATACGCAGTATTTT.

This clonotype came up a few times. V gene TRBV6-5 combines with J gene TRBJ2-7, with D maybe TRBD2 (6 bases). The CDR3 is 13 residues long. Per the germline V gene, CDR1 is MNHEY and CDR2 is SVGAGI. V shed 0 bases and J shed 9 bases, with 12 bases lying between them. Here the CDR3 DNA reads TGTGCCAGCAGTTACTCGTATTGGCGGGGGCAGTACTTC. Its translation: CASSYSYWRGQYF.

This clonotype was seen a handful of times. V usage is TRBV28 and J usage is TRBJ2-3, with unresolved D. V was clipped by 5 bases and J by 8 bases, with 14 bases between them. CDR3 length equals 13 residues. Germline values: CDR1 MDHEN, CDR2 SYDVKM. This chain's CDR3 is CASSDSGPRTQYF. The DNA for the CDR3 is TGTGCCAGCAGTGACTCCGGACCTCGTACGCAGTATTTT.

V gene TRBV28 combines with J gene TRBJ2-5, with 8 bases matching TRBD2. The germline gives CDR1 MDHEN, CDR2 SYDVKM. The ends lost 3 bases at V and 0 bases at J; junction bases unmatched: 6. This CDR3 region has 16 residues. CDR3 sequence: CASSFFVSGDQETQYF. The CDR3 nucleotides read TGTGCCAGCAGTTTTTTCGTTAGCGGGGACCAAGAGACCCAGTACTTC.

This clonotype was found a few times. The junction departs from germline at one end; a sequencing error may be responsible. J is TRBJ2-1 and V is TRBV18, with D maybe TRBD1 (5 bases). The V gene's germline CDR1 is KGHSH and CDR2 LQKENI. This CDR3 spans 11 amino acids. CDR3 in amino acids: CASSPGYEQFF. CDR3 DNA sequence: TGTGCTAGCTCACCAGGGTATGAGCAGTTCTTC.

The table lists this clonotype with a few counts. This chain uses TRBV7-8 with TRBJ2-7; 8 bases agree with TRBD2. This CDR3 has 14 amino acids. CDR1 and CDR2 from the germline V gene are SGHVS and FQNEAQ. Trimming at V came to 2 bases and at J to 6 bases, leaving 6 bases not matched to a gene. CDR3 in DNA: TGTGCCAGCAGCTTAAGTCGGGGGGGTGCCGAGCAGTACTTC. Encoded protein: CASSLSRGGAEQYF.

This clonotype was observed a few times. The chain combines TRBV19 with TRBJ2-4; the D is unclear. The CDR3 covers 17 residues. Germline V gene lookup returns CDR1 LNHDA and CDR2 SQIVND (reference sequence). The V gene lost 3 bases and the J gene lost 0 bases, with 15 bases spanning the gap. This CDR3 reads CASSMVAESLAKNIQYF. The DNA of the CDR3 is TGTGCCAGTAGTATGGTAGCAGAGAGTCTAGCCAAAAACATTCAGTACTTC. Complete variable domain (other parts from reference TRBV19 and TRBJ2-4): DGGITQSPKYLFRKEGQNVTLSCEQNLNHDAMYWYRQDPGQGLRLIYYSQIVNDFQKGDIAEGYSVSREKKESFPLTVTSAQKNPTAFYLCASSMVAESLAKNIQYFGAGTRLSVL.

This clonotype showed up just a few times. The chain links TRBV5-6 to TRBJ1-5; D ambiguous. CDR3 length: 14 amino acids. CDR1 and CDR2 from the germline V gene are SGHDT and YYEEEE. V lost 2 bases and J 11 bases, leaving 17 bases between the germline ends. CDR3 DNA sequence: TGTGCCAGCAGCTTTTGGGGTGGAGATCAAGCCCAGCATTTT. As protein: CASSFWGGDQAQHF.

This chain uses TRBV3-1 with TRBJ2-3, with 12 bases fitting TRBD2. The CDR3 has 16 amino acids. Germline CDR1 is LGHDT and CDR2 is YNNKEL (reference sequence). Germline trimming cut 4 bases from V and 3 bases from J; bases unmatched to any gene: 5. The CDR3 bases are TGTGCCAGCAGCCGCACTAGCGGGAGGCTGACAGATACGCAGTATTTT. This gives the protein CASSRTSGRLTDTQYF.

Points on this clonotype: The junction differs from germline at one of its ends, possibly a read error. The genes are TRBV7-7 and TRBJ2-1; D might be TRBD1 or TRBD2, each matching 6 bases. From germline, CDR1 is SSHAT and CDR2 FNYEAQ (reference sequence). CDR3 size: 15 residues. The CDR3: CASSLDGGGFNEQFF. CDR3 DNA sequence: TGTGCTAGCAGCTTAGACGGGGGCGGCTTCAATGAGCAGTTCTTC.

Only a few counts were recorded for this clonotype. The rearrangement uses TRBV6-2 or TRBV6-3 and TRBJ2-6; D could derive from TRBD1 or TRBD2 (5 bases each). Between the trimmed V and J ends, which lost 0 bases and 0 bases, there was a span of 18 bases. Germline V gives CDR1 MNHEY, CDR2 SVGEGT. The CDR3 has 20 residues. The CDR3 sequence is CASSYSPTLSGTSGANVLTF. The CDR3 bases are TGTGCCAGCAGTTACTCGCCTACCCTCTCGGGGACCTCTGGGGCCAACGTCCTGACTTTC.

V usage is TRBV19 and J usage is TRBJ2-1; TRBD1 might be the D (5 bases). Looked up from germline, CDR1 is LNHDA and CDR2 is SQIVND (reference sequence). The CDR3 totals 14 residues. V shed 4 bases and J shed 7 bases, with 14 bases lying between them. CDR3: CASSRAAGLNEQFF. The CDR3 DNA reads as TGTGCCAGTAGTAGGGCCGCAGGGTTAAATGAGCAGTTCTTC.

This clonotype was seen more than once but under ten times. The chain combines TRBV5-1 with TRBJ2-7; TRBD2 is a possible D gene (5 bases). V lost 6 bases and J 0 bases, leaving 10 bases between the germline ends. Germline CDR1 SGHRS, CDR2 YFSETQ. The CDR3 has 13 residues. The CDR3 spells CASTTGSSYEQYF. CDR3 in DNA: TGCGCCAGCACGACTGGGAGCTCCTACGAGCAGTACTTC.

This chain links TRBV20-1 with TRBJ2-5; no clear D gene. In germline, CDR1 is DFQATT, CDR2 SNEGSKA (reference sequence). Trimming removed 5 bases from V and 0 bases from J, with 7 bases in between. The CDR3 sequence is 12 residues long. The CDR3 is CSAPEYQETQYF. The CDR3 region has the DNA TGCAGTGCTCCAGAGTACCAAGAGACCCAGTACTTC.

This clonotype was seen ten or more times. The chain carries TRBV29-1 and TRBJ2-3; TRBD2 agrees at 12 bases. The V and J ends lost 6 bases and 1 base, in that order; junction bases with no gene match: 5. The CDR3 is made up of 15 amino acids. Germline V gene lookup returns CDR1 SQVTM and CDR2 ANQGSEA. The CDR3 coding sequence is TGCAGCGTGGAACGGACTAGCGGGGGCACAGATACGCAGTATTTT. Translated: CSVERTSGGTDTQYF.

This clonotype has just a few counts. The genes are TRBV12-3 or TRBV12-4 and TRBJ1-2; D ambiguous. The CDR3 loop spans 14 amino acids. V was clipped by 3 bases and J by 6 bases, with 14 bases between them. The CDR3 loop reads CASSFRQDYNGYTF. The CDR3 region has the DNA TGTGCCAGCAGTTTTAGGCAGGATTATAATGGCTACACCTTC.

This clonotype came up many times. The CDR3 sequence: CSVEAGVGHEQYF. The CDR3 DNA sequence: TGCAGCGTTGAAGCGGGAGTCGGCCACGAGCAGTACTTC. This rearrangement joins TRBV29-1 to TRBJ2-7; a weak D match, TRBD2 (6 bases). CDR1 and CDR2 (germline): SQVTM, ANQGSEA. This CDR3 contains 13 residues. Trimming removed 1 base from V and 5 bases from J, with 12 bases in between.

The chain carries TRBV3-1 and TRBJ2-1, with 9 positions matching TRBD1. The CDR3 has 15 amino acids. Germline CDR1 and CDR2: LGHDT and YNNKEL (reference sequence). V was clipped by 3 bases and J by 5 bases; unmatched bases: 5. Here the CDR3 DNA reads TGTGCCAGCAGCCATACCGGGACAGGGAACAATGAGCAGTTCTTC. This codes for CASSHTGTGNNEQFF.

There are a few counts of this clonotype. The chain links TRBV18 to TRBJ2-1, with 8 bases aligning to TRBD2. V lost 0 bases, J lost 6 bases, and 4 bases stayed unmatched. The CDR3 covers 15 residues. Germline V gene lookup returns CDR1 KGHSH and CDR2 LQKENI. Written as DNA, the CDR3 is TGTGCCAGCTCACCACCGGGACTAGTGTTCAATGAGCAGTTCTTC. Its protein is CASSPPGLVFNEQFF.

The sample holds a few counts of this clonotype. For the CDR3, the DNA is TGTGCCAGCAGAGCTAGCGGGAGTTCGGCCTACGAGCAGTACTTC. Translating gives CASRASGSSAYEQYF. The rearrangement joins TRBV7-2 to TRBJ2-7, with 10 positions matching TRBD2. V was clipped by 6 bases and J by 2 bases; unmatched bases: 7. Germline CDR1 SGHTA, CDR2 FQGNSA. CDR3 length equals 15 residues.